Presented here are 5 T cell receptor beta chains from one specimen sequenced in a study of blood T cell repertoires in COVID-19. The protocol was immunoSEQ multiplex PCR, while the TCRdb copy is restricted to in-frame clones and leaves out a portion. The repertoire has 200,000 to 250,000 clones, roughly 85% of them found once; the top ten carry approximately 9.1%. The specimen was PBMCs or T cells enriched from blood (not recorded which). The receptor set was obtained from a woman aged 45-59 years with acute COVID-19.

V usage is TRBV7-9 and J usage is TRBJ2-5, with D tentatively TRBD2 (5 bases). CDR3 length equals 14 residues. Looked up from germline, CDR1 is SEHNR and CDR2 is FQNEAQ (reference sequence). Trimming left V 6 bases short and J 3 bases short, with 14 bases between. The CDR3 loop is CASSITRPKETQYF. The CDR3 nucleotides read TGTGCCAGCAGTATTACTAGACCCAAAGAGACCCAGTACTTC.

The rearrangement joins TRBV6-2 or TRBV6-3 to TRBJ1-5, with 8 bases that match TRBD1. Germline V gives CDR1 MNHEY, CDR2 SVGEGT. J was trimmed by 6 bases and V by 5 bases; bases with no gene match: 12. CDR3 length: 16 residues. The CDR3 nucleotides read TGTGCCAGCAGTCCCACCGGACAGGGAAGAACTCAGCCCCAGCATTTT. Protein sequence: CASSPTGQGRTQPQHF.

The V and J genes are TRBV6-1 and TRBJ1-1, with TRBD1 matching over 7 bases. Germline loops: CDR1 MNHNS, CDR2 SASEGT. The CDR3 spans 16 residues. V lost 3 bases, J lost 0 bases, and 7 bases stayed unmatched. The CDR3 DNA is TGTGCCAGCAGTGAGTCGACAGGGATCATGAACACTGAAGCTTTCTTT. As protein: CASSESTGIMNTEAFF.

This clone was seen a single time. The CDR3 DNA reads as TGTGCCAGCAGCTTAGGTGGAGTGACTGAAGCTTTCTTT. It translates to CASSLGGVTEAFF. The chain links TRBV7-8 to TRBJ1-1; D is uncertain. The CDR3 contains 13 residues. Germline CDR1 SGHVS, CDR2 FQNEAQ. V gave up 1 base and J gave up 5 bases, with 8 bases separating them.

The chain uses TRBV7-9 and TRBJ2-1; unclear D gene. Per the germline V gene, CDR1 is SEHNR and CDR2 is FQNEAQ (reference sequence). Trimming left V 3 bases short and J 8 bases short, with 14 bases between. The CDR3 is 14 residues long. CDR3 in DNA: TGTGCCAGCAGCTTCAGTCCAGCTGAGGATGAGCAGTTCTTC. Protein: CASSFSPAEDEQFF.